This TCR beta chain stems from a study of cytomegalovirus exposure and HLA in healthy donors. The PCR used 60 Vbeta and 13 Jbeta primers. Per the authors' pipeline: Unique TCR beta chains totaled around 86 million in a later count, with 8.5 million to 12 million of them shared. Libraries were prepared by immunoSEQ multiplex PCR; TCRdb keeps only in-frame clonotypes and omits some of them. That table gives V, J and clone size, and the DNA gave D and trimming. Its clone listing holds 100,000 to 150,000 clones. On this clone: As yet, its antigen is unknown.

This CDR3 contains 15 residues. Unmatched junction bases numbered 12, after V lost 4 bases and J lost 6 bases. Germline V gene sequence: CDR1 SGHRS, CDR2 YFSETQ. General study findings and limits: Many donors carried some public TCRs, although rarity characterized most TCR sequences. A later analysis reportedly identified an Asian-associated ancestry cluster as carrying fewer N-insertions than the approximately 670-donor mean. Cytomegalovirus association was listed for about 180 TCR beta chains.

The TCR comes from a man between 18 and 29 years old in good health and CMV-seronegative. This sequence joins TRBV5-1 and TRBJ1-1, with 7 bases lining up with TRBD1. Sequencing input: PBMCs. CDR3 coding DNA: TGCGCCAGCAGCCTTGGGACAGCGGATAGCGCTGAAGCTTTCTTT. Its protein is CASSLGTADSAEAFF.